This T cell receptor (beta chain) stems from a study of T-cell reconstitution after alpha-beta-depleted transplantation in children. Researchers prepared the TCRbeta library using unique molecular identifiers, the study reports. TCRdb re-derived calls from the PCR reads in MiXCR, one entry per CDR3 protein. This table holds 200,000 to 300,000 distinct CDR3 sequences, 7.5% to 9.5% found once. Many counts were recorded for this clonotype. The length of the CDR3 is 14 residues. The germline V gene encodes CDR1 MNHEY and CDR2 SVGAGI. The J segment lost 4 bases and the V segment lost 5 bases, leaving 7 bases of the junction unmatched.

Sequencing was performed on PBMCs, mostly from graft donor cells, taken 180 days after TCRalphabeta/CD19-depleted stem cell transplant. The sequence came from a male patient younger than 18 who had a stem cell transplant for acute lymphoblastic leukemia, so the T cells may come from the graft donor. The chain is built from TRBV6-5 and TRBJ1-1; 7 positions match TRBD1. The CDR3 reads CASSPPGDSTEAFF. Here the CDR3 DNA reads TGTGCCAGCAGTCCGCCAGGGGACAGCACTGAAGCTTTCTTT.